These 15 T cell receptor beta chains share one sample of origin, sequenced in a study of cytomegalovirus exposure and HLA in healthy donors. Primers: 60 Vbeta forward and 13 Jbeta reverse. Sequenced by immunoSEQ multiplex PCR; TCRdb stores in-frame clones only, minus some. Among some 210,000 clones listed, about 90% were seen once. Sequencing was carried out using PBMCs. The receptors were sampled from a man between 25 and 39 years old in good health and CMV-seronegative.

The rearrangement uses TRBV2 and TRBJ2-1; no reliable D call. V lost 6 bases to trimming and J lost 6 bases, with 12 bases between them. This CDR3 is 13 amino acids long. From germline, CDR1 is SNHLY and CDR2 FYNNEI. The CDR3, as DNA: TGTGCCAGCAGGCCCCGTATCGGCAATGAGCAGTTCTTC. This translates into CASRPRIGNEQFF.

The chain recombines TRBV18 with TRBJ1-5; 8 nucleotides match TRBD1. Germline loops: CDR1 KGHSH, CDR2 LQKENI. The trim removed 4 bases at V and 4 bases at J, leaving 12 bases unmatched. The CDR3 loop spans 17 amino acids. Here the CDR3 reads CASSLNPGGAANQPQHF. The CDR3 coding sequence is TGTGCCAGCTCACTAAACCCAGGGGGCGCGGCTAATCAGCCCCAGCATTTT.

The chain is built from TRBV4-2 and TRBJ1-4; 8 nucleotides match TRBD1. The germline CDR1 and CDR2 sequences are LGHNA and YNFKEQ. Germline trimming cut 4 bases from V and 6 bases from J; bases unmatched to any gene: 4. The CDR3 has 14 residues. The CDR3 DNA sequence: TGTGCCAGCAGCCGACAGGACAGGGATGAAAAACTGTTTTTT. This encodes CASSRQDRDEKLFF.

The V and J genes are TRBV25-1 and TRBJ1-1; D ambiguous. Trimming took off 2 bases at V and 6 bases at J, with 7 bases between the two ends. Germline V lookup: CDR1 MGHDK, CDR2 SYGVNS. The CDR3 contains 12 residues. The CDR3 is CASSEGAPEAFF. Here the CDR3 DNA reads TGTGCCAGCAGTGAAGGAGCACCTGAAGCTTTCTTT.

The V gene is TRBV28, the J gene TRBJ2-1; D remains unclear. V was trimmed by 7 bases and J by 10 bases, leaving 11 bases between them. CDR3 length equals 11 residues. CDR1 MDHEN and CDR2 SYDVKM come from the germline V gene. The CDR3 sequence: CASKFRAEQFF. CDR3 nucleotides: TGTGCCAGCAAGTTTCGTGCGGAGCAGTTCTTC.

This sequence joins TRBV2 and TRBJ2-1; D is ambiguous. The V end lost 7 bases, the J end lost 3 bases, and 10 bases lay between the germline ends. Germline CDR1 is SNHLY and CDR2 is FYNNEI. This CDR3 has 13 residues. The CDR3 region has the DNA TGTGCCAGCACCGATGAGGACTACAATGAGCAGTTCTTC. Residues: CASTDEDYNEQFF.

This sequence joins TRBV30 and TRBJ1-4; D is unclear. CDR1 and CDR2 (germline): GTSNPN, SVGIG (reference sequence). The CDR3 totals 12 residues. The germline V and J ends were trimmed by 0 bases and 7 bases, with 6 bases remaining between them. CDR3 loop: CAWSVVSEKLFF. The CDR3 region has the DNA TGTGCCTGGAGTGTAGTTAGTGAAAAACTGTTTTTT. Full variable domain (remainder filled in from reference TRBV30 and TRBJ1-4): SQTIHQWPATLVQPVGSPLSLECTVEGTSNPNLYWYRQAAGRGLQLLFYSVGIGQISSEVPQNLSASRPQDRQFILSSKKLLLSDSGFYLCAWSVVSEKLFFGSGTQLSVL.

Here the CDR3 DNA reads TGTGCCAGTAGTATAGGTGGACTCCGGACGGTGGAGCAGTACTTC. Amino acids: CASSIGGLRTVEQYF. The genes are TRBV19 and TRBJ2-7, with D possibly TRBD2 on 5 matching bases. The CDR3 totals 15 residues. The V and J ends lost 1 base and 7 bases respectively, with 17 bases between them. The germline CDR1 and CDR2 sequences are LNHDA and SQIVND (reference sequence).

The V gene is TRBV5-1, the J gene TRBJ1-3, with D possibly matching TRBD1 (6 bases). CDR1 and CDR2 (germline): SGHRS, YFSETQ. The germline V and J ends were trimmed by 0 bases and 0 bases, with 22 bases remaining between them. This CDR3 is 20 amino acids long. CDR3 sequence reads: CASSLALGQKNPFSGNTIYF. CDR3 in DNA: TGCGCCAGCAGCTTGGCCCTCGGACAGAAAAACCCTTTCTCTGGAAACACCATATATTTT.

The gene calls are TRBV7-2 and TRBJ1-2; TRBD1 might be the D (6 bases). The CDR3 has 15 residues. Trimming removed 5 bases at V and 7 bases at J, with 20 bases between. Germline V CDR1 and CDR2: SGHTA, FQGNSA. This CDR3 is CASSPRLGGLSGYTF. The CDR3 coding sequence is TGTGCCAGCAGCCCAAGGTTGGGGGGGCTTTCTGGCTACACCTTC.

This clone showed up just once. The chain uses TRBV29-1 and TRBJ1-1; D not resolved. Per germline, CDR1 SQVTM and CDR2 ANQGSEA. The CDR3 has 14 residues. V lost 6 bases and J 8 bases, leaving 22 bases between the germline ends. DNA of the CDR3: TGCAGCGTGTCTGAGACGGGAGGGATAGGAGAAGCTTTCTTT. It yields the protein CSVSETGGIGEAFF.

This clone was found once. One end of the junction varies from germline; a read error may be responsible. The rearrangement joins TRBV7-9 to TRBJ1-3; D is perhaps TRBD1 (6 bases). The CDR3 consists of 16 residues. In germline, CDR1 is SEHNR, CDR2 FQNEAQ (reference sequence). This CDR3 is CSSSLDGQTFGNTIYF. CDR3 bases: TGTTCCAGCAGCTTAGATGGACAGACGTTCGGAAACACCATATATTTT.

CDR3 sequence reads: CASSLSMSGGTREQYF. CDR3 nucleotides: TGTGCCAGCAGTTTATCGATGAGCGGGGGTACTCGGGAGCAGTACTTC. The chain recombines TRBV27 with TRBJ2-7; 8 bases match TRBD2. V dropped 0 bases and J dropped 7; count of bases not matched to a gene: 11. This CDR3 spans 16 amino acids. Germline CDR1 is MNHEY and CDR2 is SMNVEV (reference sequence).

The V gene is TRBV28, the J gene TRBJ2-1; TRBD2 aligns across 11 bases. Germline loops: CDR1 MDHEN, CDR2 SYDVKM. This CDR3 is 15 amino acids long. V lost 4 bases to trimming and J lost 7 bases; unmatched junction nucleotides: 6. CDR3 amino acids: CASSSLAGAGNEQFF. The CDR3 DNA reads TGTGCCAGCAGTTCACTAGCGGGGGCGGGGAATGAGCAGTTCTTC.

This chain joins TRBV27 and TRBJ2-1; 7 bases are a match to TRBD2. J gave up 6 bases and V 4 bases, and 9 bases lay outside the gene matches. The V gene's germline CDR1 is MNHEY and CDR2 SMNVEV (reference sequence). The CDR3 contains 15 residues. As DNA, the CDR3 is TGTGCCAGCAGTTCATCCGGACTAGTCAGCAATGAGCAGTTCTTC. Its protein product is CASSSSGLVSNEQFF.